The 21 T cell receptor beta chains given below trace back to one sample, sequenced in a study of CD8 T cells in ankylosing spondylitis. Each CDR3 protein is one row after TCRdb ran MiXCR on the 5' RACE reads. The sample consists of around 340,000 distinct CDR3 sequences, roughly 20% of them appearing once. Sequenced: blood, either unsorted or a sorted T cell fraction (not recorded which). The origin of the receptors is a male donor with ankylosing spondylitis or in good health (not recorded which).

In DNA form, the CDR3 reads TGCGCCAGCAGCTTAGCGGGGGCCTACTCAACCTACGAGCAGTACTTC. Protein: CASSLAGAYSTYEQYF. The chain couples TRBV5-1 to TRBJ2-7, with 8 bases fitting TRBD2. CDR1 is SGHRS and CDR2 is YFSETQ in the germline V gene. V shed 2 bases, J shed 2 bases, and the junction held 9 bases outside the gene matches. The CDR3 length is 16 residues.

J is TRBJ1-4 and V is TRBV4-1, with a weak D call TRBD1 (6 bases). V was trimmed by 5 bases and J by 5 bases, leaving 15 bases between them. The CDR3 loop spans 15 amino acids. Germline CDR1 reads MGHRA; CDR2 reads YSYEKL. CDR3 sequence reads: CASSAPGAPNEKLFF. The CDR3 coding sequence is TGCGCCAGCAGCGCTCCAGGGGCGCCGAATGAAAAACTGTTTTTT.

This chain uses TRBV12-3 or TRBV12-4 with TRBJ2-7; TRBD2 is a possible D gene (6 bases). This CDR3 comprises 13 residues. Trimming shortened V by 5 bases and J by 0 bases, and 8 bases separated the two germline ends. The CDR3, as DNA: TGTGCCAGCAGTCGGGACTTCTCCTACGAGCAGTACTTC. Protein product: CASSRDFSYEQYF.

The chain joins TRBV4-1 to TRBJ2-1; D might be TRBD2 (5 bases). V was trimmed by 2 bases and J by 12 bases, leaving 11 bases between them. Per the germline V gene, CDR1 is MGHRA and CDR2 is YSYEKL. CDR3 length: 12 residues. CDR3 amino acids: CASSQSRAGQFF. In DNA, the CDR3 is TGCGCCAGCAGCCAATCAAGGGCGGGGCAGTTCTTC.

This clonotype was counted between two and nine times. V usage is TRBV12-5 and J usage is TRBJ2-3; TRBD2 matches at 11 bases. J gave up 4 bases and V 7 bases, and 7 bases lay outside the gene matches. Germline assignment: CDR1 LGHNT and CDR2 FRNRAP. This CDR3 is 15 amino acids long. The CDR3 coding sequence is TGTGCTAGTGCCTTGGGGGGACTAGCGGCAGATACGCAGTATTTT. This codes for CASALGGLAADTQYF.

This clonotype was picked up a small number of times. The J gene is TRBJ2-7, the V gene TRBV7-8, with no clear D. The CDR3 has 11 residues. The ends were cut back, 2 bases at V and 3 bases at J, with 2 bases in the middle. CDR1 is SGHVS, CDR2 FQNEAQ, per germline. Written as DNA, the CDR3 is TGTGCCAGCAGCTTACACTACGAGCAGTACTTC. Protein: CASSLHYEQYF.

V is TRBV9 and J is TRBJ2-5; the D gene is possibly TRBD2 (6 bases). The CDR3 spans 15 residues. Germline values: CDR1 SGDLS, CDR2 YYNGEE. Between the trimmed V and J ends, which lost 2 bases and 4 bases, there was a span of 15 bases. CDR3 in DNA: TGTGCCAGCAGCGTCCACTACGGGGGAGGAGAGACCCAGTACTTC. Protein sequence: CASSVHYGGGETQYF.

The chain has TRBV29-1 and TRBJ2-7; 9 positions match TRBD2. Germline V gene lookup returns CDR1 SQVTM and CDR2 ANQGSEA. J was trimmed by 5 bases and V by 5 bases; bases with no gene match: 10. The length of the CDR3 is 14 residues. DNA for the CDR3: TGCAGCGTTCGATCCCTAGCGGGGATCGACGAGCAGTACTTC. Residues: CSVRSLAGIDEQYF.

In its sample, this clonotype was seen a few times. The chain couples TRBV28 to TRBJ2-7; D gene ambiguous. Germline V gene data show CDR1 as MDHEN and CDR2 as SYDVKM. The CDR3 totals 14 residues. The V end was cut by 6 bases, the J end by 5 bases, with 17 bases between. This CDR3 reads CASSQVRAVHEQYF. CDR3 bases: TGTGCCAGCAGCCAAGTAAGGGCAGTCCACGAGCAGTACTTC.

The chain recombines TRBV5-5 with TRBJ2-1; D perhaps matches TRBD2 (6 bases). The germline V gene encodes CDR1 SGHKS and CDR2 YYEKEE (reference sequence). V was clipped by 0 bases and J by 12 bases, with 19 bases between them. The CDR3 covers 15 residues. The CDR3, as DNA: TGTGCCAGCAGCTTGGAAGGGACTGCCTCAAGGGTGCAGTTCTTC. Amino acid sequence: CASSLEGTASRVQFF.

This clonotype has a handful of counts. The chain uses TRBV11-2 and TRBJ1-2; D unclear. V was clipped by 3 bases and J by 1 base, with 3 bases between them. Germline V gene sequence: CDR1 SGHAT, CDR2 FQNNGV. This CDR3 has 12 amino acids. The CDR3 DNA follows: TGTGCCAGCAGCTTTGATAACTATGGCTACACCTTC. Encoded protein: CASSFDNYGYTF.

This clonotype was seen a handful of times. The chain combines TRBV11-2 with TRBJ2-5; tentative D call: TRBD2 (7 bases). Germline values: CDR1 SGHAT, CDR2 FQNNGV. Trimming cost V 5 bases and J 5 bases, with 18 bases left between them. The CDR3 extends over 15 amino acids. The DNA for the CDR3 is TGTGCCAGCAGCAGTATGGGGGGGCCTCGCGAGACCCAGTACTTC. This codes for CASSSMGGPRETQYF.

The chain employs TRBV12-3 or TRBV12-4 and TRBJ2-4, with D unresolved. V was pared by 5 bases and J by 8 bases, with 10 bases between. This CDR3 spans 12 amino acids. The CDR3 bases are TGTGCCAGCAGTCCTGGCCGGCACATTCAGTACTTC. Its protein product is CASSPGRHIQYF.

The chain combines TRBV10-3 with TRBJ2-1, with 7 bases identical to TRBD2. Germline V lookup: CDR1 ENHRY, CDR2 SYGVKD. CDR3 size: 14 residues. Unmatched junction bases numbered 4, after V lost 6 bases and J lost 2 bases. In nucleotides, the CDR3 is TGTGCCATCAGGGGGGGGTTTACCTACAATGAGCAGTTCTTC. This sequence encodes CAIRGGFTYNEQFF.

This clonotype was recorded many times. The rearrangement links TRBV28 to TRBJ2-1; D may be TRBD1 (5 bases). V was trimmed by 3 bases and J by 7 bases, leaving 7 bases between them. The germline CDR1 and CDR2 sequences are MDHEN and SYDVKM. The CDR3 covers 12 residues. Written as DNA, the CDR3 is TGTGCCAGCAGTTTTAGGGGTAATGAGCAGTTCTTC. Translating it yields CASSFRGNEQFF.

V gene TRBV20-1 combines with J gene TRBJ2-5; no firm D call. The CDR3 contains 15 residues. V lost 3 bases and J 5 bases, leaving 19 bases between the germline ends. The germline gives CDR1 DFQATT, CDR2 SNEGSKA (reference sequence). The CDR3 here is CSARTNSATGETQYF. The DNA for the CDR3 is TGCAGTGCTAGGACCAACAGTGCTACTGGGGAGACCCAGTACTTC.

A few counts support this clonotype. The CDR3 here is CASSLYGQYNEQFF. The CDR3 coding sequence is TGTGCCAGCAGTTTATATGGGCAGTACAATGAGCAGTTCTTC. This chain connects TRBV12-3 or TRBV12-4 to TRBJ2-1, with D unclear. The ends were cut back, 2 bases at V and 4 bases at J, with 9 bases in the middle. This CDR3 spans 14 amino acids.

This clonotype was observed once. The genes are TRBV14 and TRBJ2-5; the D is unclear. The germline gives CDR1 SGHDN, CDR2 FVKESK. The germline V and J ends were trimmed by 4 bases and 5 bases, with 11 bases remaining between them. The CDR3 covers 13 residues. In DNA, the CDR3 is TGTGCCAGCAGCCTCTCACAGTGGGAGACCCAGTACTTC. Amino acids: CASSLSQWETQYF.

This clonotype was counted between two and nine times. The chain combines TRBV7-7 with TRBJ2-5; D is ambiguous. CDR1 and CDR2 (germline): SSHAT, FNYEAQ (reference sequence). The V gene lost 5 bases and the J gene lost 5 bases, with 15 bases spanning the gap. This CDR3 is built from 14 residues. CDR3 in amino acids: CASSPYRGHETQYF. CDR3 coding DNA: TGTGCCAGCAGCCCTTATCGAGGTCACGAGACCCAGTACTTC.

J is TRBJ2-2 and V is TRBV2; 7 positions agree with TRBD1. The germline CDR1 and CDR2 sequences are SNHLY and FYNNEI. J lost 7 bases, V lost 8 bases, and 10 bases had no gene match. This CDR3 is built from 14 residues. The CDR3 spells CASETGLKGGELFF. The CDR3 DNA follows: TGTGCCAGCGAGACAGGGTTAAAGGGCGGGGAGCTGTTTTTT.

This clonotype was detected ten times or more. The chain links TRBV12-3 or TRBV12-4 to TRBJ2-1; the D gene is possibly TRBD2 (5 bases). The CDR3 is 15 amino acids. Trimming stripped 3 bases from V and 3 bases from J, with 12 bases between. This CDR3 is CASSFPGTSYNEQFF. CDR3 sequence (DNA): TGTGCCAGCAGTTTTCCGGGCACTAGCTACAATGAGCAGTTCTTC.